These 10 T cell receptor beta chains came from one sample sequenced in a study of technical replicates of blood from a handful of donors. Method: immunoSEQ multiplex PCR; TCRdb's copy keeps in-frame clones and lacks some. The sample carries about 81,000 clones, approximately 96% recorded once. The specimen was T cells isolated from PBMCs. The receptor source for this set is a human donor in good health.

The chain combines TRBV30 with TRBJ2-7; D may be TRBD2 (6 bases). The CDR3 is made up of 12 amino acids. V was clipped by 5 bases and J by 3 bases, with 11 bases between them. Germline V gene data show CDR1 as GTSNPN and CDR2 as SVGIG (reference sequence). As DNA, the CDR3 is TGTGCCTGGGGAGGGGATGACTACGAGCAGTACTTC. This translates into CAWGGDDYEQYF.

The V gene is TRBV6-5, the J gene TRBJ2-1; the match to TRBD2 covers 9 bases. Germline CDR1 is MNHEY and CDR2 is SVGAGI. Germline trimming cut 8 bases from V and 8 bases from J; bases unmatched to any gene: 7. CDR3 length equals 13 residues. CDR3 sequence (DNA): TGTGCCAGCTCCGCGGGAGGGCAGTATGAGCAGTTCTTC. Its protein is CASSAGGQYEQFF.

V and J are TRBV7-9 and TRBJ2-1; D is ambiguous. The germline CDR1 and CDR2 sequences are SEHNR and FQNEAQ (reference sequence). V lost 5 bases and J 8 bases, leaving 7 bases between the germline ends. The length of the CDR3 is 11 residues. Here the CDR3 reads CASSTMDEQFF. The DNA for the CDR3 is TGTGCCAGCAGCACAATGGATGAGCAGTTCTTC.

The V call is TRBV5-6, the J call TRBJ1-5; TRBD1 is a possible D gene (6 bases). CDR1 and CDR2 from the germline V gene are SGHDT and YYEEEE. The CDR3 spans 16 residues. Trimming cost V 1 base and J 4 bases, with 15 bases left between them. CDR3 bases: TGTGCCAGCAGCTTGAAACAACAGGGTTTGAATCAGCCCCAGCATTTT. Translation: CASSLKQQGLNQPQHF.

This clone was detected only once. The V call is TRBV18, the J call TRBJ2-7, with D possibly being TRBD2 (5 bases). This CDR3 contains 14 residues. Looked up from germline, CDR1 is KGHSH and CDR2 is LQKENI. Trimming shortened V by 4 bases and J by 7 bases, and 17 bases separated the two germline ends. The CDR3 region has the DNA TGTGCCAGCTCACTGGCGGGCCCCGTTTTAGAGCAGTACTTC. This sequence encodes CASSLAGPVLEQYF.

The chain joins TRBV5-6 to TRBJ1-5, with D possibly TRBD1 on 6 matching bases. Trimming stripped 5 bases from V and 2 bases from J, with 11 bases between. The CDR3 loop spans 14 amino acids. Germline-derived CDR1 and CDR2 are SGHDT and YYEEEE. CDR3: CASRTRGGNQPQHF. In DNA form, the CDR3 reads TGTGCCAGCAGGACCAGGGGAGGCAATCAGCCCCAGCATTTT.

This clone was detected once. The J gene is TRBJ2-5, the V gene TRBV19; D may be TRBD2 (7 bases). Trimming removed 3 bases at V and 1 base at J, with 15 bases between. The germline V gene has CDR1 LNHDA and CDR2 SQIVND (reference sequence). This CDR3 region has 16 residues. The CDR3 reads CASSIHRGALQETQYF. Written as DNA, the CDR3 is TGTGCCAGTAGTATCCACCGGGGGGCACTCCAAGAGACCCAGTACTTC.

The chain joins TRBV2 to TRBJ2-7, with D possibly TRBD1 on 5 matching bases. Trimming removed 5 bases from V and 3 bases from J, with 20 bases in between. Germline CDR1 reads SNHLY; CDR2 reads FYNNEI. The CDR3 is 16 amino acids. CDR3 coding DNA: TGTGCCAGCAGTTACGATTACGAAGGACAAGGCTACGAGCAGTACTTC. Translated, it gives CASSYDYEGQGYEQYF.

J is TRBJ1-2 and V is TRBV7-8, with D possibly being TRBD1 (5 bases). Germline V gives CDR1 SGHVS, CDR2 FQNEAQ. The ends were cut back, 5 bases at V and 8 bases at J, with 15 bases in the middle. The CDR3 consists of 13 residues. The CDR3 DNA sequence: TGTGCCAGCAGCCATAAGGGGTTGGGAGGCTACACCTTC. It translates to CASSHKGLGGYTF.

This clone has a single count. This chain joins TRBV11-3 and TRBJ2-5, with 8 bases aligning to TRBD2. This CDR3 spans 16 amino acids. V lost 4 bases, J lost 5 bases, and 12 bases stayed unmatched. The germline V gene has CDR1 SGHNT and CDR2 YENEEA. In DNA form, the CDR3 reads TGTGCCAGCAGCTCCAGGAGCGGGAGTAATCACGAGACCCAGTACTTC. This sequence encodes CASSSRSGSNHETQYF. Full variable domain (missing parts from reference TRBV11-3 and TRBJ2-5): EAGVVQSPRYKIIEKKQPVAFWCNPISGHNTLYWYLQNLGQGPELLIRYENEEAVDDSQLPKDRFSAERLKGVDSTLKIQPAELGDSAVYLCASSSRSGSNHETQYFGPGTRLLVL.